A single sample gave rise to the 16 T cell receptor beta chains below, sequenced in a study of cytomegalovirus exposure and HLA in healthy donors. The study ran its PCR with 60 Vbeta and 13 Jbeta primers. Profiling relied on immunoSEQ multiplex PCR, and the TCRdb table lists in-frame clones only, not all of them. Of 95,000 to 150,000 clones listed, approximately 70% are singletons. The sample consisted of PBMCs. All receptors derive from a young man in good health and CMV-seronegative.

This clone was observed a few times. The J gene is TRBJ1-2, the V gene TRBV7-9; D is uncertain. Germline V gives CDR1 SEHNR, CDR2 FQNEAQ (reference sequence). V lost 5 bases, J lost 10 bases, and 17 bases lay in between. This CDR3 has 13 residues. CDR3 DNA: TGTGCCAGCAGCCTCCGTAAAGAGGGAGCCTACACCTTC. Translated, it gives CASSLRKEGAYTF.

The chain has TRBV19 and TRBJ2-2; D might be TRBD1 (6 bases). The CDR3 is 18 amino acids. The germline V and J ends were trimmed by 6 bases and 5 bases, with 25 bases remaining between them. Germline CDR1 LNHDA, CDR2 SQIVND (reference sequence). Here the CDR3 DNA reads TGTGCCAGTAGAGGCTGGGGCATAGGGGGAAAGAAAACCGGGGAGCTGTTTTTT. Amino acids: CASRGWGIGGKKTGELFF. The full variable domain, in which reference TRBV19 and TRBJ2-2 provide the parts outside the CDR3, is DGGITQSPKYLFRKEGQNVTLSCEQNLNHDAMYWYRQDPGQGLRLIYYSQIVNDFQKGDIAEGYSVSREKKESFPLTVTSAQKNPTAFYLCASRGWGIGGKKTGELFFGEGSRLTVL.

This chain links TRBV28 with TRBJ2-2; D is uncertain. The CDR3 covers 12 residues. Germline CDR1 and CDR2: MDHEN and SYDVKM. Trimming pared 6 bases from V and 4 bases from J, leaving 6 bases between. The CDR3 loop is CASRLLTGELFF. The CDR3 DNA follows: TGTGCCAGCAGACTACTCACCGGGGAGCTGTTTTTT.

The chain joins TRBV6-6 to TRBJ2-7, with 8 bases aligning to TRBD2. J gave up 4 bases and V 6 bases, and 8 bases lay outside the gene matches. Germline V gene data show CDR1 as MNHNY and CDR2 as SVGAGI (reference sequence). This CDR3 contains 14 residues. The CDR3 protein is CASRTGGTRYEQYF. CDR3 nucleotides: TGTGCCAGCAGGACGGGGGGGACCAGGTACGAGCAGTACTTC.

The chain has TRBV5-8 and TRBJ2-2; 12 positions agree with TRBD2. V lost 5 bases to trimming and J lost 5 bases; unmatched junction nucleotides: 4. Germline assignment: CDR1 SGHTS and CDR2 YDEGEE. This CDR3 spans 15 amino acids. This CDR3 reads CASRVGTSGTGELFF. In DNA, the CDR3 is TGTGCCAGCAGAGTCGGGACTAGCGGGACCGGGGAGCTGTTTTTT.

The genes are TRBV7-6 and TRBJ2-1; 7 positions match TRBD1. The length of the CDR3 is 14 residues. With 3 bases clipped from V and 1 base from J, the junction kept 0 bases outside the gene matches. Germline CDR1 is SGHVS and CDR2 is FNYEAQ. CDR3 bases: TGTGCCAGCAGCTTGGGACAGTCCTACAATGAGCAGTTCTTC. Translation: CASSLGQSYNEQFF.

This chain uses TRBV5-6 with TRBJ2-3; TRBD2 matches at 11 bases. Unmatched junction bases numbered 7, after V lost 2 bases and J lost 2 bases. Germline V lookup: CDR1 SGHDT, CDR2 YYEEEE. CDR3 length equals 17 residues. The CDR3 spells CASSFGGTSGYTDTQYF. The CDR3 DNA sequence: TGTGCCAGCAGCTTTGGTGGGACTAGCGGTTACACAGATACGCAGTATTTT.

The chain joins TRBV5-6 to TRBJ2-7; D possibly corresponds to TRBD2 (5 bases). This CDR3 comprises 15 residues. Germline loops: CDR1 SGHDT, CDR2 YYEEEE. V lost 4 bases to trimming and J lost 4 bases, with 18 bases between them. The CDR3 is CASSPSRASKYEQYF. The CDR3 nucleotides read TGTGCCAGCAGCCCCTCTAGGGCTAGCAAGTACGAGCAGTACTTC.

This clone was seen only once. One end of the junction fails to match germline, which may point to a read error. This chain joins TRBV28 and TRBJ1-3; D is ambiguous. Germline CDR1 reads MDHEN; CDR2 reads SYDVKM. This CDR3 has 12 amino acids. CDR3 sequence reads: CASSPSRNIIYF. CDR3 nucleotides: TGTGCCAGCAGCCCCTCCCGAAACATCATATATTTT.

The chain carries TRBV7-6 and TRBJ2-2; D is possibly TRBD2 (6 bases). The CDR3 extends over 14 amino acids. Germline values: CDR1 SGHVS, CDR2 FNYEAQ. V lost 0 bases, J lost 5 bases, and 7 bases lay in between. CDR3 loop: CASSLAGGTGELFF. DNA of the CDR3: TGTGCCAGCAGCTTAGCCGGGGGAACCGGGGAGCTGTTTTTT.

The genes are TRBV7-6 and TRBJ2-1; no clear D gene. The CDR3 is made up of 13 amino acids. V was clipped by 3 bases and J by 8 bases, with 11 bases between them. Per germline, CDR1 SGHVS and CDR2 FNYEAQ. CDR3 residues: CASSFSTRYEQFF. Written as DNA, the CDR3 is TGTGCCAGCAGCTTCTCGACTCGATATGAGCAGTTCTTC. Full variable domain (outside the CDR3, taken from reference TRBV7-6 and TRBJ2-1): GAGVSQSPRYKVTKRGQDVALRCDPISGHVSLYWYRQALGQGPEFLTYFNYEAQQDKSGLPNDRFSAERPEGSISTLTIQRTEQRDSAMYRCASSFSTRYEQFFGPGTRLTVL.

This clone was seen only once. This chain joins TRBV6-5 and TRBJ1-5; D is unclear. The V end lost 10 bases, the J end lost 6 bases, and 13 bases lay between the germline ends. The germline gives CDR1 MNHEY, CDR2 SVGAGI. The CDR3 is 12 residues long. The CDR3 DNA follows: TGTGCCATCAAGAGTCGTGGTCAGCCCCAGCATTTT. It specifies CAIKSRGQPQHF.

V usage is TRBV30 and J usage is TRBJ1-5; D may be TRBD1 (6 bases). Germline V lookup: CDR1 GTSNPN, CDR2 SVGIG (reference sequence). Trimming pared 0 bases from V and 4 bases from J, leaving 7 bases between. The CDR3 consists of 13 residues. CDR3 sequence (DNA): TGTGCCTGGAGTGTAACAGGGAATCAGCCCCAGCATTTT. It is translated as CAWSVTGNQPQHF.

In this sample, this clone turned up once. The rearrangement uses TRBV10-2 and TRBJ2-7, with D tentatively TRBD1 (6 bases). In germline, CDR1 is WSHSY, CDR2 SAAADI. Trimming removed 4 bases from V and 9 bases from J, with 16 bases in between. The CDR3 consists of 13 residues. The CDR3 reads CASSGTAQYPQYF. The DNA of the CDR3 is TGCGCCAGCAGTGGGACAGCCCAGTACCCGCAGTACTTC.

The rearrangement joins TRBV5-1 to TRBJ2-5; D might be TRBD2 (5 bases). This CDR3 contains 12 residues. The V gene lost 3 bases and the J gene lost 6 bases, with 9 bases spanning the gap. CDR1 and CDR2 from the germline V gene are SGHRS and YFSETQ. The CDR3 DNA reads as TGCGCCAGCAGCTGGGAGCGGCAGACCCAGTACTTC. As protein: CASSWERQTQYF.

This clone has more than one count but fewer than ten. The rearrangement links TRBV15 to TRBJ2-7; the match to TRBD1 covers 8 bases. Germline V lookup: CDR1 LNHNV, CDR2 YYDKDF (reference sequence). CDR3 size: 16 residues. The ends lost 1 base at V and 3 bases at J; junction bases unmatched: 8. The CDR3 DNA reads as TGTGCCACCAGCAGAGCAGGGGGACAGGTAGTCTACGAGCAGTACTTC. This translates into CATSRAGGQVVYEQYF.